This TCR beta chain came from a study of patients and donors after allogeneic stem cell transplantation. Germline V gene sequence: CDR1 MDHEN, CDR2 SYDVKM. CDR3 length: 16 residues. Trimming shortened V by 2 bases and J by 5 bases, and 16 bases separated the two germline ends. TCRdb called the RT-PCR reads again in MiXCR, with one record for every CDR3 protein. Of approximately 220,000 distinct CDR3 sequences listed, roughly two fifths are singletons. Source material: blood, either unsorted or a sorted T cell fraction (not recorded which). This sequence originates from a human donor who was either an allogeneic HSCT recipient or a stem cell or donor lymphocyte infusion donor (not recorded which). It is not recorded whose cells these are; they may come from a transplant donor. The V and J genes are TRBV28 and TRBJ1-5; D is unresolved. The CDR3 reads CASSLVGSIYYQPQHF. CDR3 sequence (DNA): TGTGCCAGCAGTTTAGTCGGGAGCATATACTATCAGCCCCAGCATTTT.